This T cell receptor beta chain derives from a study of blood T cell repertoires in COVID-19. In the study overall: Material from acute and convalescent COVID-19 was sourced from the United States, Italy and Spain. PBMCs, B-cell-depleted T cells, or T cells provided the cDNA or gDNA that made up the material.

As originally analysed: How many nucleated cells were present was estimated from reference gene primer amplification. The assay was immunoSEQ multiplex PCR, and TCRdb's table has in-frame clones only and misses some. V, J and clone size derive from that table, while D and trimming were established from the DNA sequence. This sample has roughly 250,000 clones; about 80% occur once, and the top ten carry 1.5% to 2%. This CDR3 has 12 residues. Germline V gene lookup returns CDR1 SQVTM and CDR2 ANQGSEA. The ends were cut back, 5 bases at V and 4 bases at J, with 11 bases in the middle. The specimen was peripheral blood. This chain joins TRBV29-1 and TRBJ1-2; the D gene is possibly TRBD1 (6 bases). The sequence was obtained from a woman of 80 years or more with acute or convalescent COVID-19. CDR3 coding DNA: TGCAGCGTTAGGGACACCATCTATGGCTACACCTTC. Its translation: CSVRDTIYGYTF.